The T cell receptor beta chain under discussion was sequenced for a study of shared clonotypes between healthy human individuals. Across the whole study: Per donor, three plates held CD4 naive cells, three held CD4 memory, two held CD8 naive and one held CD8 memory. Overall study results and limits: On the whole, naive subsets had larger estimated richness than memory subsets had. Clonotypes which were not shared had lower generation probabilities than clonotypes that all four donors shared.

Every subset had its genomic DNA shared out evenly among several immunoSEQ plates. Only in-frame clones appear in the TCRdb table, and some are missing; sequencing was by immunoSEQ multiplex PCR. The sample has hundreds of thousands of clones, around 96% seen once. The V end was cut by 5 bases, the J end by 0 bases, with 13 bases between. The CDR3 totals 15 residues. CDR1 and CDR2 from the germline V gene are SGHVS and FQNEAQ. As to this clone: Its cognate antigen is unknown.

CD45RO-negative, CCR7-positively selected cells formed the naive CD8 fraction, excluding terminally differentiated effector memory CD45RA+ cells. The chain is built from TRBV7-8 and TRBJ1-2; possible D gene TRBD1, 5 bases. The sequence was collected from a man aged 25 to 40 in good health. Sequencing was done on a sample of naive CD8+ T cells sorted from blood. CDR3 sequence: CASSLRGASNYGYTF. The CDR3 DNA reads TGTGCCAGCAGCCTGCGAGGGGCATCTAACTATGGCTACACCTTC.